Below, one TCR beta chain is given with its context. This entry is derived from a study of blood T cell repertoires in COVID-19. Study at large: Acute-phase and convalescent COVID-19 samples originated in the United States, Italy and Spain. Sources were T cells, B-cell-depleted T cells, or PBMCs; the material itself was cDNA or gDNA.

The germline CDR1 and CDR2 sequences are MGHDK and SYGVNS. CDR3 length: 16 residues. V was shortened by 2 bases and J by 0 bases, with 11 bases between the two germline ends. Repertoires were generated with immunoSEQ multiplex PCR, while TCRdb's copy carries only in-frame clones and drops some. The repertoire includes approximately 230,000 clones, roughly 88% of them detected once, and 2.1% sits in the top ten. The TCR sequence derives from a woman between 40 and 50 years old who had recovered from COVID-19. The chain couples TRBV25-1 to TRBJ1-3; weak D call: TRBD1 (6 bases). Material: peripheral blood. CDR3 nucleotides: TGTGCCAGCAGTGAACTCGGACAGACCTCTGGAAACACCATATATTTT. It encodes CASSELGQTSGNTIYF.